These 11 T cell receptor beta chains share one sample of origin, sequenced in a study of T cell clonality in common variable immunodeficiency (dated by TCRdb to between 2014 and 2017). Paper-wide results and their limitations: CVID TCRbeta sequences reportedly showed fewer deletions and N-nucleotide insertions and lacked highly modified clones with 13 or more V deletions.

Libraries were constructed by the immunoSEQ multiplex PCR assay. TCRdb's version of the immuneACCESS table is confined to in-frame rearrangements and falls short of the full clone set. An unresolved V gene accounts for under half of the shortfall where checked; the remainder is of unknown origin. Listed for this sample are just over 25,000 clones, none observed only a single time. Approximately 24% of the sample is held by the ten biggest clonotypes. These receptors' antigens are unknown. Sequencing was performed on peripheral blood mononuclear cells. The origin of the receptors is a human donor with common variable immunodeficiency.

This clone was seen ten or more times. Read sequence stops 3 residues before the CDR3 end, and the germline J gene provides the missing end. This chain joins TRBV19 and TRBJ2-7, with TRBD1 identical over 8 bases. This CDR3 has 12 residues. After removal of 6 bases from V and 5 bases from J, the junction contained 3 bases not matched to a gene. Germline V gene data show CDR1 as LNHDA and CDR2 as SQIVND (reference sequence). The CDR3 spells CASRDRGNEQYF. CDR3 DNA, as far as it was read: TGTGCCAGTAGAGACAGGGGCAACGAG.

Ten or more counts support this clone. Read sequence stops 3 residues before the CDR3 end, and the germline J gene provides the missing end. This rearrangement joins TRBV30 to TRBJ1-5; perhaps TRBD1 as D (5 bases). The CDR3 length is 13 residues. Germline V gene data show CDR1 as GTSNPN and CDR2 as SVGIG (reference sequence). Trimming stripped 2 bases from V and 7 bases from J, with 12 bases between. The chain's CDR3 is CAWSRGSGQPQHF. CDR3 bases read: TGTGCCTGGAGTCGGGGGTCCGGGCAGCCC.

This clone was seen only a few times. The read terminates 3 residues before the CDR3 end, so the remaining end is supplied by the germline J gene. The chain combines TRBV2 with TRBJ1-6, with 7 bases aligning to TRBD1. The germline CDR1 and CDR2 sequences are SNHLY and FYNNEI. CDR3 size: 14 residues. CDR3 region: CASGGQNQNSALHF. Incomplete CDR3 DNA: TGTGCCAGTGGGGGACAGAACCAGAATTCGGCC.

This clone was seen ten or more times. The read ends 3 residues before the CDR3 terminus; that terminus is restored from the germline J gene. This rearrangement joins TRBV19 to TRBJ2-1, with 7 bases matching TRBD1. This CDR3 spans 13 amino acids. V lost 5 bases and J lost 7; bases outside the gene matches: 5. Germline-derived CDR1 and CDR2 are LNHDA and SQIVND (reference sequence). Partial CDR3 DNA: TGTGCCAGTAGTGGGACAGTTGGGAATGAG. Amino acid sequence: CASSGTVGNE. The full CDR3 is CASSGTVGNEQFF.

This clone was found many times. The missing CDR3 end, 3 residues past where the read stops, is filled in from the germline J gene. The rearrangement links TRBV7-9 to TRBJ2-1; 10 bases are a match to TRBD2. The CDR3 has 15 amino acids. Germline values: CDR1 SEHNR, CDR2 FQNEAQ (reference sequence). With V trimmed by 5 bases and J by 0 bases, 1 base remained unmatched. The CDR3 loop reads CASSPSGSSYNEQFF. The part of the CDR3 DNA that was read is TGTGCCAGCAGCCCTAGCGGGAGCTCCTACAATGAG.

This clone was seen ten or more times. One end of the junction is discordant with germline, which a read error may explain. The DNA read from the CDR3 is TGTGCCAGCAGTTTGGGGGGCAAGGACACTGAA. Amino acid sequence: CASSLGGKDTE. The complete CDR3 reads CASSLGGKDTEAFF. V and J are TRBV5-6 and TRBJ1-1; possibly TRBD1 for D (6 bases). The sequence runs out 3 residues before the end of the CDR3; the remainder is reconstructed from the germline J gene. The CDR3 has 14 residues. Germline-derived CDR1 and CDR2 are SGHDT and YYEEEE.

This clone occurred many times. The read halts 3 residues ahead of the CDR3 end, with the missing end drawn from the germline J gene. The chain recombines TRBV4-1 with TRBJ2-1; 11 bases agree with TRBD1. Germline V gene data show CDR1 as MGHRA and CDR2 as YSYEKL. This CDR3 has 14 amino acids. The V gene end was trimmed by 6 bases and the J gene end by 8 bases; junction bases not matched to a gene: 6. The chain's CDR3 is CASRDRGPHDEQFF. The covered CDR3 bases are TGCGCCAGCAGGGACAGGGGGCCTCACGATGAG.

A remark on this clone: Read sequence stops 3 residues before the CDR3 end, and the germline J gene provides the missing end. The J gene is TRBJ2-7, the V gene TRBV11-2; 8 bases are shared with TRBD1. The germline V gene has CDR1 SGHAT and CDR2 FQNNGV. This CDR3 is 12 amino acids long. J was trimmed by 6 bases and V by 5 bases; bases with no gene match: 3. CDR3 residues: CASSPTGVEQYF. Incomplete CDR3 DNA: TGTGCCAGCAGCCCGACAGGGGTCGAG.

This clone has at least ten counts. Incomplete CDR3 DNA: TGTGCCAGCAGTGACCAAGCGGGGTTCAAAGATACG. It specifies CASSDQAGFKDT. In full, the CDR3 reads CASSDQAGFKDTQYF. V is TRBV2 and J is TRBJ2-3, with TRBD2 identical over 7 bases. The read halts 3 residues ahead of the CDR3 end, with the missing end drawn from the germline J gene. This CDR3 has 15 residues. V shed 3 bases and J 5 bases; nucleotides not matched to a gene: 8. Germline V CDR1 and CDR2: SNHLY, FYNNEI. The entire variable domain, with the rest obtained from reference TRBV2 and TRBJ2-3, is as follows: EPEVTQTPSHQVTQMGQEVILRCVPISNHLYFYWYRQILGQKVEFLVSFYNNEISEKSEIFDDQFSVERPDGSNFTLKIRSTKLEDSAMYFCASSDQAGFKDTQYFGPGTRLTVL.

This clone was detected a few times. From the germline J gene comes the end of the CDR3, since the read stops 3 residues before it. V and J are TRBV11-1 and TRBJ2-7; 9 bases agree with TRBD1. V dropped 5 bases and J dropped 3; count of bases not matched to a gene: 5. The CDR3 contains 14 residues. Germline CDR1 SGHAT, CDR2 FQDESV (reference sequence). CDR3 DNA, as far as it was read: TGTGCCAGCAGCCCTGACAGGGGGATCTACGAG. It encodes CASSPDRGIYE. The CDR3 in its entirety is CASSPDRGIYEQYF.

This clone has a handful of counts. The read ends 3 residues shy of where the CDR3 ends; the end is completed using the germline J gene. This chain links TRBV20-1 with TRBJ2-7; the D gene is possibly TRBD1 (5 bases). Germline V CDR1 and CDR2: DFQATT, SNEGSKA (reference sequence). Trimming took off 3 bases at V and 3 bases at J, with 15 bases between the two ends. The length of the CDR3 is 14 residues. The CDR3 sequence: CSASSGSIRYEQYF. The CDR3 bases that were read are TGCAGTGCTAGTTCAGGGTCGATACGCTACGAG.